This T cell receptor (beta chain) emerged from a study of blood T cell repertoires in COVID-19. The junction had 7 bases not matched to a gene; V was cut back by 2 bases and J by 4 bases. Germline V gene lookup returns CDR1 SGDLS and CDR2 YYNGEE. This CDR3 is 15 amino acids long. Measured with immunoSEQ multiplex PCR; TCRdb has only the in-frame clones, and not every one. The sample consists of about 74,000 clones, 80% to 90% of them appearing once. The TCR originated in a woman older than 75 with acute or convalescent COVID-19. Sequencing was carried out using peripheral blood. This chain joins TRBV9 and TRBJ2-5; 8 bases map to TRBD1. CDR3 amino acids: CASSVNRGLGETQYF. CDR3 coding DNA: TGTGCCAGCAGCGTGAACAGGGGGTTGGGAGAGACCCAGTACTTC.